Below, 21 T cell receptor beta chains from the same sample are listed, as sequenced in a study of blood T cell repertoires in COVID-19. Assay used: immunoSEQ multiplex PCR; TCRdb lists only in-frame clones, some missing. The table records hundreds of thousands of clones, about nine tenths of them present only once. Specimen: peripheral blood. These receptors all stem from a woman in her 30s with active or convalescent COVID-19.

This chain connects TRBV30 to TRBJ1-2; no clear D. Germline values: CDR1 GTSNPN, CDR2 SVGIG (reference sequence). This CDR3 has 13 amino acids. Trimming took off 0 bases at V and 6 bases at J, with 11 bases between the two ends. CDR3 residues: CAWSVHGVHGYTF. The CDR3 bases are TGTGCCTGGAGTGTACACGGGGTCCATGGCTACACCTTC.

The chain is built from TRBV5-4 and TRBJ1-1, with no clear D. Trimming shortened V by 0 bases and J by 4 bases, and 10 bases separated the two germline ends. Germline CDR1 SGHNT, CDR2 YYREEE (reference sequence). This CDR3 comprises 14 residues. Written as DNA, the CDR3 is TGTGCCAGCAGCTTGGCCTCGGGGTTCACTGAAGCTTTCTTT. Amino acid sequence: CASSLASGFTEAFF.

The chain's CDR3 is CASRGTGLSYEQYF. CDR3 nucleotides: TGTGCCAGCAGGGGGACAGGGCTCTCCTACGAGCAGTACTTC. The chain recombines TRBV27 with TRBJ2-7; TRBD1 agrees at 9 bases. The CDR3 has 14 amino acids. J was trimmed by 0 bases and V by 6 bases; bases with no gene match: 3. Germline V lookup: CDR1 MNHEY, CDR2 SMNVEV (reference sequence).

This clone has just one count. This chain links TRBV27 with TRBJ2-2; tentatively, D is TRBD2 (5 bases). Germline values: CDR1 MNHEY, CDR2 SMNVEV (reference sequence). CDR3 length: 13 residues. Trimming cost V 3 bases and J 5 bases, with 7 bases left between them. CDR3 protein: CASSLGVTGELFF. In DNA form, the CDR3 reads TGTGCCAGCAGTTTGGGAGTGACCGGGGAGCTGTTTTTT.

This rearrangement joins TRBV5-6 to TRBJ2-7; 14 bases fit TRBD2. Per the germline V gene, CDR1 is SGHDT and CDR2 is YYEEEE. The CDR3 runs 18 residues. Trimming removed 0 bases from V and 3 bases from J; junction bases left unmatched: 8. The CDR3 spells CASSLEAGLAGVVYEQYF. CDR3 coding DNA: TGTGCCAGCAGCTTGGAAGCGGGACTAGCGGGAGTGGTCTACGAGCAGTACTTC.

The CDR3: CARTGQGDYGYTF. CDR3 sequence (DNA): TGTGCCAGAACTGGACAGGGGGACTATGGCTACACCTTC. The rearrangement joins TRBV27 to TRBJ1-2; 10 bases agree with TRBD1. The germline gives CDR1 MNHEY, CDR2 SMNVEV (reference sequence). The CDR3 is made up of 13 amino acids. V shed 9 bases and J 3 bases; nucleotides not matched to a gene: 4.

J is TRBJ1-1 and V is TRBV27, with D unresolved. Germline assignment: CDR1 MNHEY and CDR2 SMNVEV (reference sequence). This CDR3 has 10 residues. V was pared by 7 bases and J by 11 bases, with 11 bases between. Written as DNA, the CDR3 is TGTGCCAGCACCTACTGGTTCGCTTTCTTT. Its protein product is CASTYWFAFF.

This clone has a single count. For the CDR3, the DNA is TGTGCCAGCAGCTTAGGCCGGTGGGATACGCAGTATTTT. Translation: CASSLGRWDTQYF. This chain uses TRBV11-2 with TRBJ2-3; D ambiguous. The CDR3 loop spans 13 amino acids. Trimming left V 1 base short and J 6 bases short, with 8 bases between. CDR1 and CDR2 from the germline V gene are SGHAT and FQNNGV.

The J gene is TRBJ1-4, the V gene TRBV29-1; D gene ambiguous. This CDR3 is built from 12 residues. Germline values: CDR1 SQVTM, CDR2 ANQGSEA. The V gene lost 4 bases and the J gene lost 4 bases, with 7 bases spanning the gap. CDR3 nucleotide sequence: TGCAGCGTTGTTGAGGTTAATGAAAAACTGTTTTTT. This sequence encodes CSVVEVNEKLFF.

The rearrangement links TRBV7-2 to TRBJ2-3; 13 bases align to TRBD2. The length of the CDR3 is 18 residues. V lost 5 bases to trimming and J lost 6 bases; unmatched junction nucleotides: 14. The germline CDR1 and CDR2 sequences are SGHTA and FQGNSA. The CDR3 DNA follows: TGTGCCAGCAGCGCCCCGGGACTAGCGGGATTGGCCCCGGATACGCAGTATTTT. The encoded protein is CASSAPGLAGLAPDTQYF. Filled out from reference TRBV7-2 and TRBJ2-3, the complete variable domain reads GAGVSQSPSNKVTEKGKDVELRCDPISGHTALYWYRQSLGQGLEFLIYFQGNSAPDKSGLPSDRFSAERTGGSVSTLTIQRTQQEDSAVYLCASSAPGLAGLAPDTQYFGPGTRLTVL.

The V call is TRBV27, the J call TRBJ2-1; unclear D gene. Deletions cut 3 bases from V and 0 bases from J, with 9 bases between. Per the germline V gene, CDR1 is MNHEY and CDR2 is SMNVEV (reference sequence). This CDR3 region has 15 residues. CDR3 region: CASSLGSHSYNEQFF. Written as DNA, the CDR3 is TGTGCCAGCAGTTTGGGCAGTCACTCCTACAATGAGCAGTTCTTC.

This sequence joins TRBV6-5 and TRBJ1-1, with 8 bases matching TRBD1. Per the germline V gene, CDR1 is MNHEY and CDR2 is SVGAGI. The CDR3 has 13 amino acids. V gave up 2 bases and J gave up 6 bases; unmatched junction bases: 2. CDR3 in DNA: TGTGCCAGCAGTTACAGGACAGGGCCTGAAGCTTTCTTT. Amino acids: CASSYRTGPEAFF.

The rearrangement joins TRBV7-9 to TRBJ1-5; D ambiguous. Trimming stripped 1 base from V and 7 bases from J, with 11 bases between. The CDR3 runs to 14 residues. Germline V lookup: CDR1 SEHNR, CDR2 FQNEAQ (reference sequence). For the CDR3, the DNA is TGTGCCAGCAGCTTAGGAGGGTACGACCAGCCCCAGCATTTT. Translating it yields CASSLGGYDQPQHF.

The rearrangement joins TRBV10-2 to TRBJ2-5; 7 bases are a match to TRBD2. The CDR3 runs to 15 residues. The V gene end was trimmed by 0 bases and the J gene end by 6 bases; junction bases not matched to a gene: 7. CDR1 and CDR2 (germline): WSHSY, SAAADI. The CDR3 sequence: CASSESGDYFKTQYF. The DNA for the CDR3 is TGCGCCAGCAGTGAGTCGGGGGACTATTTTAAGACCCAGTACTTC.

The rearrangement uses TRBV29-1 and TRBJ1-2; 9 nucleotides match TRBD1. The CDR3 contains 13 residues. Germline loops: CDR1 SQVTM, CDR2 ANQGSEA. Trimming at V came to 5 bases and at J to 4 bases, leaving 5 bases not matched to a gene. The CDR3 protein is CSVTGTGTYGYTF. In DNA, the CDR3 is TGCAGCGTTACCGGGACAGGGACCTATGGCTACACCTTC.

The chain is built from TRBV4-1 and TRBJ2-7; 9 nucleotides align to TRBD2. V trimming: 2 bases; J trimming: 4 bases; junction bases outside the gene matches: 9. This CDR3 is built from 16 residues. Germline CDR1 MGHRA, CDR2 YSYEKL. The CDR3 loop is CASSQTAGGTEYEQYF. The DNA for the CDR3 is TGCGCCAGCAGCCAAACAGCGGGAGGAACTGAATACGAGCAGTACTTC.

The table lists this clone with a few counts. The chain is built from TRBV6-5 and TRBJ1-1, with D perhaps matching TRBD1 (6 bases). V lost 7 bases, J lost 1 base, and 13 bases lay in between. The CDR3 contains 14 residues. Germline loops: CDR1 MNHEY, CDR2 SVGAGI. CDR3 loop: CASIPQGPNTEAFF. The CDR3, as DNA: TGTGCCAGCATTCCACAGGGACCGAACACTGAAGCTTTCTTT.

The rearrangement links TRBV2 to TRBJ2-5; 9 bases are shared with TRBD2. The CDR3 loop spans 16 amino acids. Losses at the gene ends were 6 bases for V and 0 bases for J; bases not matched to a gene: 8. CDR1 is SNHLY and CDR2 is FYNNEI in the germline V gene. CDR3 in DNA: TGTGCCAGCAGCCCAGGACTAGCGCAGAACCAAGAGACCCAGTACTTC. This codes for CASSPGLAQNQETQYF.

J is TRBJ1-6 and V is TRBV27; a weak D match, TRBD1 (5 bases). V shed 8 bases and J shed 8 bases, with 19 bases lying between them. From germline, CDR1 is MNHEY and CDR2 SMNVEV (reference sequence). This CDR3 region has 15 residues. The CDR3: CASCGAVDSYSPLHF. CDR3 DNA: TGTGCCAGCTGTGGGGCGGTCGACTCGTATTCACCCCTCCACTTT.

This clone was found once. The rearrangement links TRBV7-8 to TRBJ2-7; no definite D call. There are 14 residues in the CDR3. Germline values: CDR1 SGHVS, CDR2 FQNEAQ. The germline V and J ends were trimmed by 2 bases and 1 base, with 9 bases remaining between them. DNA for the CDR3: TGTGCCAGCAGCTTACCCCGCAGGTCCTACGAGCAGTACTTC. It codes for CASSLPRRSYEQYF. Complete variable domain (other parts from reference TRBV7-8 and TRBJ2-7): GAGVSQSPRYKVAKRGQDVALRCDPISGHVSLFWYQQALGQGPEFLTYFQNEAQLDKSGLPSDRFFAERPEGSVSTLKIQRTQQEDSAVYLCASSLPRRSYEQYFGPGTRLTVT.

The V call is TRBV6-1, the J call TRBJ1-1; a weak D match, TRBD1 (6 bases). CDR3 length: 15 residues. Trimming removed 2 bases from V and 5 bases from J, with 15 bases in between. From germline, CDR1 is MNHNS and CDR2 SASEGT. DNA of the CDR3: TGTGCCAGCAGTGAATGGGGGGGGCCGGTAACTGAAGCTTTCTTT. Its protein is CASSEWGGPVTEAFF.